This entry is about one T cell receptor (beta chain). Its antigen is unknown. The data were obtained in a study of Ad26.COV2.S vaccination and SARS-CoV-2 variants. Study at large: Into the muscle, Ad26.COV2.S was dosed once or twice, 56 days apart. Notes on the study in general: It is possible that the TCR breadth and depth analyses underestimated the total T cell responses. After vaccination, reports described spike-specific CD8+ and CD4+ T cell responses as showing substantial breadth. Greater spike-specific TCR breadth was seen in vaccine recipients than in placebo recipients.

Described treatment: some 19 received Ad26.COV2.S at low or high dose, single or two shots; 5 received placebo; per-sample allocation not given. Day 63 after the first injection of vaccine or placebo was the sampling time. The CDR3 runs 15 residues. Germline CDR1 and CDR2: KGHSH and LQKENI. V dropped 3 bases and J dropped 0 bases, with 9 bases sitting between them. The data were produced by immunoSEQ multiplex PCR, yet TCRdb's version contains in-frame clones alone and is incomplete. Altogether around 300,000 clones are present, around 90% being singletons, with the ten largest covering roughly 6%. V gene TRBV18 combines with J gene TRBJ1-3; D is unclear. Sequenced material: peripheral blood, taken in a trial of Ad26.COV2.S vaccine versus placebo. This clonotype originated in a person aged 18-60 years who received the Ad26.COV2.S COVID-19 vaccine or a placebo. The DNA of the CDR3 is TGTGCCAGCTCACCTCTCTTCTACTCTGGAAACACCATATATTTT. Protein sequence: CASSPLFYSGNTIYF.